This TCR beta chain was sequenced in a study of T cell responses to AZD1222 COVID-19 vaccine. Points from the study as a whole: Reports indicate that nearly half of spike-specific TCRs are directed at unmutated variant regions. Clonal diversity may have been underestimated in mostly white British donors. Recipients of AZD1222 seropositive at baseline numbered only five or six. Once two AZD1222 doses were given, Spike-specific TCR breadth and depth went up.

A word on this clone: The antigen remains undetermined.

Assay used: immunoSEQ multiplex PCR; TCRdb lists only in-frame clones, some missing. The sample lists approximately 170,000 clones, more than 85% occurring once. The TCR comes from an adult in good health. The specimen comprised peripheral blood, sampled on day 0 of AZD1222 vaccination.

In DNA, the CDR3 is TGTGCCAGCAGTCGGACAGGGGCATACACCATATATTTT. This translates into CASSRTGAYTIYF. The rearrangement joins TRBV12-3 or TRBV12-4 to TRBJ1-3; 9 nucleotides align to TRBD1. The length of the CDR3 is 13 residues. V shed 5 bases and J 8 bases; nucleotides not matched to a gene: 4.